The 27 T cell receptor beta chains given below trace back to one sample, sequenced in a study of radiotherapy plus CTLA-4 blockade in lung cancer. Some clones are missing from TCRdb's copy, which holds only in-frame ones; the method was immunoSEQ multiplex PCR. There are some 80,000 clones in the sample; over 70% occur only once, and about 20% lies in the top ten. The sample was peripheral blood, taken from a patient treated with radiotherapy plus ipilimumab. All receptors come from a human donor with non-small cell lung cancer whose response to radiotherapy plus ipilimumab could not be evaluated. Some clones in this sample may be carry-over from other donors' samples.

J is TRBJ2-6 and V is TRBV4-3, with D tentatively TRBD2 (6 bases). V lost 1 base to trimming and J lost 3 bases, with 7 bases between them. CDR3 length: 15 residues. CDR1 is LGHNA, CDR2 YSLEER, per germline. In DNA form, the CDR3 reads TGCGCCAGCAGCCAAGTGGGGGGTGGGGCCAACGTCCTGACTTTC. This encodes CASSQVGGGANVLTF.

This chain connects TRBV27 to TRBJ2-7; possible D gene TRBD2, 5 bases. There are 13 residues in the CDR3. The germline V gene encodes CDR1 MNHEY and CDR2 SMNVEV (reference sequence). The V end was cut by 2 bases, the J end by 5 bases, with 10 bases between. CDR3 sequence reads: CASSLREMHEQYF. The CDR3 nucleotides read TGTGCCAGCAGTTTACGGGAAATGCACGAGCAGTACTTC.

The V call is TRBV7-8, the J call TRBJ1-2, with no clear D. Germline V lookup: CDR1 SGHVS, CDR2 FQNEAQ. CDR3 length: 16 residues. Trimming shortened V by 1 base and J by 0 bases, and 12 bases separated the two germline ends. The CDR3 DNA follows: TGTGCCAGCAGCTTAGTTCGGGGAGCTTCTAACTATGGCTACACCTTC. The encoded protein is CASSLVRGASNYGYTF.

V gene TRBV14 combines with J gene TRBJ2-3; unclear D gene. The CDR3 has 13 amino acids. The V end was cut by 2 bases, the J end by 0 bases, with 3 bases between. Germline V gives CDR1 SGHDN, CDR2 FVKESK. DNA of the CDR3: TGTGCCAGCAGCCAAATAAGCACAGATACGCAGTATTTT. This sequence encodes CASSQISTDTQYF.

Turning to this clone: The junction departs from the called germline gene at one end, perhaps through a read error. The chain is built from TRBV7-7 and TRBJ2-1; tentatively, D is TRBD1 (7 bases). This CDR3 spans 15 amino acids. CDR1 and CDR2 from the germline V gene are SSHAT and FNYEAQ (reference sequence). This CDR3 reads CASSLAVRGDNEQFF. The CDR3 DNA reads TGTGCTAGCAGCTTAGCCGTCAGGGGGGACAATGAGCAGTTCTTC.

This rearrangement joins TRBV6-6 to TRBJ2-7, with TRBD2 matching over 7 bases. V lost 3 bases and J lost 0; bases outside the gene matches: 5. Looked up from germline, CDR1 is MNHNY and CDR2 is SVGAGI (reference sequence). The CDR3 totals 15 residues. Here the CDR3 reads CASSYRGGLSYEQYF. CDR3 nucleotide sequence: TGTGCCAGCAGTTATCGCGGGGGACTCTCCTACGAGCAGTACTTC.

The chain couples TRBV6-5 to TRBJ2-7; a possible D gene is TRBD2 (7 bases). Deletions cut 6 bases from V and 2 bases from J, with 17 bases between. The CDR3 runs 15 residues. Germline assignment: CDR1 MNHEY and CDR2 SVGAGI. The DNA of the CDR3 is TGTGCCAGCAGGCGGGACGGGGGGCGAACCTACGAGCAGTACTTC. Residues: CASRRDGGRTYEQYF.

J is TRBJ2-2 and V is TRBV19, with TRBD1 matching over 7 bases. V lost 8 bases, J lost 6 bases, and 6 bases stayed unmatched. The CDR3 is 13 residues long. Germline assignment: CDR1 LNHDA and CDR2 SQIVND (reference sequence). CDR3 DNA: TGTGCCAGTGCGAATCAGGGGGCCGGGGAGCTGTTTTTT. It codes for CASANQGAGELFF.

The chain links TRBV19 to TRBJ1-2; D possibly corresponds to TRBD1 (5 bases). This CDR3 is 14 amino acids long. The V end lost 5 bases, the J end lost 10 bases, and 20 bases lay between the germline ends. Germline V gene sequence: CDR1 LNHDA, CDR2 SQIVND (reference sequence). CDR3 residues: CASSSQGWDNSYTF. In nucleotides, the CDR3 is TGTGCCAGTAGTTCTCAGGGCTGGGATAACTCCTACACCTTC.

The chain links TRBV4-3 to TRBJ2-3, with TRBD2 matching over 10 bases. V was clipped by 1 base and J by 9 bases; unmatched bases: 13. The CDR3 consists of 17 residues. Germline V gene lookup returns CDR1 LGHNA and CDR2 YSLEER. The CDR3 region is CASSQAATSGGAKTQYF. The CDR3 region has the DNA TGCGCCAGCAGCCAAGCGGCGACGAGCGGGGGGGCCAAAACGCAGTATTTT.

The rearrangement uses TRBV18 and TRBJ2-7; 8 positions agree with TRBD1. This CDR3 has 14 residues. CDR1 KGHSH and CDR2 LQKENI come from the germline V gene. V lost 3 bases, J lost 2 bases, and 3 bases stayed unmatched. The CDR3 loop reads CASSPGQETYEQYF. The CDR3 DNA is TGTGCCAGCTCACCGGGACAGGAGACCTACGAGCAGTACTTC.

This clone was recorded once. The V gene is TRBV15, the J gene TRBJ2-7; TRBD2 matches 8 bases. V was clipped by 0 bases and J by 4 bases; unmatched bases: 2. Germline V gene sequence: CDR1 LNHNV, CDR2 YYDKDF (reference sequence). The length of the CDR3 is 14 residues. CDR3 region: CATSRDAGGYEQYF. CDR3 coding DNA: TGTGCCACCAGCAGAGATGCGGGGGGATACGAGCAGTACTTC.

The chain couples TRBV5-6 to TRBJ2-5; D call uncertain. This CDR3 region has 14 residues. In germline, CDR1 is SGHDT, CDR2 YYEEEE. The V end lost 0 bases, the J end lost 5 bases, and 11 bases lay between the germline ends. The CDR3 DNA reads as TGTGCCAGCAGCTTGGGTCGCGCACGGGAGACCCAGTACTTC. Protein product: CASSLGRARETQYF.

The genes are TRBV2 and TRBJ1-1; TRBD1 matches at 12 bases. The CDR3 extends over 17 amino acids. The J segment lost 3 bases and the V segment lost 5 bases, leaving 10 bases of the junction unmatched. Germline V gene sequence: CDR1 SNHLY, CDR2 FYNNEI. DNA for the CDR3: TGTGCCAGCAGTTCCCGGGACAGGGGGCGGAGGGACACTGAAGCTTTCTTT. Its protein is CASSSRDRGRRDTEAFF.

This clone was counted once. The chain uses TRBV6-5 and TRBJ1-1; no definite D call. This CDR3 comprises 13 residues. Germline CDR1 is MNHEY and CDR2 is SVGAGI. The V and J ends lost 4 bases and 4 bases respectively, with 10 bases between them. The CDR3 bases are TGTGCCAGCAGTTCCCAGGCGGGCACTGAAGCTTTCTTT. This gives the protein CASSSQAGTEAFF.

The chain is built from TRBV7-9 and TRBJ1-2; 12 bases agree with TRBD1. This CDR3 region has 15 residues. Germline CDR1 SEHNR, CDR2 FQNEAQ (reference sequence). Trimming removed 3 bases from V and 5 bases from J; junction bases left unmatched: 4. In nucleotides, the CDR3 is TGTGCCAGCAGCTTGGGACAGGGGGCCTTTTATGGCTACACCTTC. Its translation: CASSLGQGAFYGYTF.

The genes are TRBV5-4 and TRBJ2-7; TRBD2 aligns across 10 bases. The CDR3 has 16 amino acids. The junction had 12 bases not matched to a gene; V was cut back by 4 bases and J by 5 bases. From germline, CDR1 is SGHNT and CDR2 YYREEE (reference sequence). The DNA of the CDR3 is TGTGCCAGCAGCCCCGGGGGGAGCGGGGGGGCTAACGAGCAGTACTTC. This codes for CASSPGGSGGANEQYF.

The chain carries TRBV29-1 and TRBJ1-1; a possible D gene is TRBD1 (6 bases). CDR3 length equals 12 residues. Deletions cut 7 bases from V and 1 base from J, with 10 bases between. CDR1 is SQVTM and CDR2 is ANQGSEA in the germline V gene. The CDR3 DNA is TGCAGCGCCTCGGGACAGAACACTGAAGCTTTCTTT. Its protein product is CSASGQNTEAFF.

The chain combines TRBV5-1 with TRBJ2-2; 12 positions match TRBD2. J lost 2 bases, V lost 1 base, and 9 bases had no gene match. The V gene's germline CDR1 is SGHRS and CDR2 YFSETQ. This CDR3 contains 19 residues. CDR3 in DNA: TGCGCCAGCAGCTTGAACCTAGCGGGGGGGCTTACAAACACCGGGGAGCTGTTTTTT. Protein product: CASSLNLAGGLTNTGELFF.

The sample holds one count of this clone. The V and J genes are TRBV6-6 and TRBJ2-2; 9 nucleotides match TRBD1. Trimming at V came to 8 bases and at J to 6 bases, leaving 7 bases not matched to a gene. The CDR3 is 14 residues long. Germline CDR1 is MNHNY and CDR2 is SVGAGI (reference sequence). CDR3 sequence (DNA): TGTGCCAGCCTTTCCCGGACAGGGGCCGGGGAGCTGTTTTTT. It specifies CASLSRTGAGELFF.

The V and J genes are TRBV7-8 and TRBJ2-7, with D possibly TRBD1 on 5 matching bases. Looked up from germline, CDR1 is SGHVS and CDR2 is FQNEAQ. The CDR3 extends over 14 amino acids. V dropped 5 bases and J dropped 1 base, with 12 bases sitting between them. CDR3 coding DNA: TGTGCCAGCAGCCTCAGGGATATTTCCTACGAGCAGTACTTC. This translates into CASSLRDISYEQYF. Using reference TRBV7-8 and TRBJ2-7 for the parts outside the CDR3, the full variable domain is GAGVSQSPRYKVAKRGQDVALRCDPISGHVSLFWYQQALGQGPEFLTYFQNEAQLDKSGLPSDRFFAERPEGSVSTLKIQRTQQEDSAVYLCASSLRDISYEQYFGPGTRLTVT.

The chain combines TRBV5-4 with TRBJ2-1; 12 nucleotides line up with TRBD2. Germline CDR1 and CDR2: SGHNT and YYREEE (reference sequence). CDR3 length: 17 amino acids. The trim removed 6 bases at V and 4 bases at J, leaving 11 bases unmatched. CDR3 residues: CASTPGASGGGYNEQFF. CDR3 DNA: TGTGCCAGCACCCCCGGGGCTAGCGGGGGGGGATACAATGAGCAGTTCTTC.

The rearrangement joins TRBV5-4 to TRBJ2-2; D gene uncertain. The germline V gene has CDR1 SGHNT and CDR2 YYREEE (reference sequence). V dropped 0 bases and J dropped 6 bases, with 9 bases sitting between them. There are 14 residues in the CDR3. CDR3 nucleotides: TGTGCCAGCAGCTTGGACCTGCGTGCCGGGGAGCTGTTTTTT. Translated, it gives CASSLDLRAGELFF.

V is TRBV27 and J is TRBJ2-1; TRBD2 agrees at 10 bases. CDR1 MNHEY and CDR2 SMNVEV come from the germline V gene (reference sequence). V lost 8 bases to trimming and J lost 6 bases; unmatched junction nucleotides: 10. This CDR3 has 15 amino acids. CDR3 protein: CASGPSGGAANEQFF. In nucleotides, the CDR3 is TGTGCCAGCGGGCCAAGCGGGGGGGCCGCCAATGAGCAGTTCTTC.

This clone was counted ten times or more. This chain links TRBV29-1 with TRBJ1-1; D perhaps matches TRBD1 (5 bases). V shed 7 bases and J shed 3 bases, with 12 bases lying between them. This CDR3 comprises 12 residues. CDR1 SQVTM and CDR2 ANQGSEA come from the germline V gene. CDR3 loop: CSGVTGYTEAFF. For the CDR3, the DNA is TGCAGCGGGGTAACAGGTTACACTGAAGCTTTCTTT.

V is TRBV5-1 and J is TRBJ1-1; 9 bases are a match to TRBD1. The trim removed 6 bases at V and 3 bases at J, leaving 15 bases unmatched. Germline V CDR1 and CDR2: SGHRS, YFSETQ. The CDR3 spans 17 residues. CDR3 amino acids: CASTESRDRVGDTEAFF. In nucleotides, the CDR3 is TGCGCCAGCACCGAGTCCCGGGACAGGGTAGGGGACACTGAAGCTTTCTTT. The whole variable domain, remainder taken from reference TRBV5-1 and TRBJ1-1, is KAGVTQTPRYLIKTRGQQVTLSCSPISGHRSVSWYQQTPGQGLQFLFEYFSETQRNKGNFPGRFSGRQFSNSRSEMNVSTLELGDSALYLCASTESRDRVGDTEAFFGQGTRLTVV.

This clone occurred a few times. The genes are TRBV6-5 and TRBJ2-7, with 7 bases lining up with TRBD1. The V segment lost 6 bases and the J segment 0 bases; nucleotides outside the gene matches: 8. The germline V gene has CDR1 MNHEY and CDR2 SVGAGI. The CDR3 consists of 15 residues. The CDR3 nucleotides are TGTGCCAGCAGATCATGGACAGGAAACTCCTACGAGCAGTACTTC. This codes for CASRSWTGNSYEQYF.